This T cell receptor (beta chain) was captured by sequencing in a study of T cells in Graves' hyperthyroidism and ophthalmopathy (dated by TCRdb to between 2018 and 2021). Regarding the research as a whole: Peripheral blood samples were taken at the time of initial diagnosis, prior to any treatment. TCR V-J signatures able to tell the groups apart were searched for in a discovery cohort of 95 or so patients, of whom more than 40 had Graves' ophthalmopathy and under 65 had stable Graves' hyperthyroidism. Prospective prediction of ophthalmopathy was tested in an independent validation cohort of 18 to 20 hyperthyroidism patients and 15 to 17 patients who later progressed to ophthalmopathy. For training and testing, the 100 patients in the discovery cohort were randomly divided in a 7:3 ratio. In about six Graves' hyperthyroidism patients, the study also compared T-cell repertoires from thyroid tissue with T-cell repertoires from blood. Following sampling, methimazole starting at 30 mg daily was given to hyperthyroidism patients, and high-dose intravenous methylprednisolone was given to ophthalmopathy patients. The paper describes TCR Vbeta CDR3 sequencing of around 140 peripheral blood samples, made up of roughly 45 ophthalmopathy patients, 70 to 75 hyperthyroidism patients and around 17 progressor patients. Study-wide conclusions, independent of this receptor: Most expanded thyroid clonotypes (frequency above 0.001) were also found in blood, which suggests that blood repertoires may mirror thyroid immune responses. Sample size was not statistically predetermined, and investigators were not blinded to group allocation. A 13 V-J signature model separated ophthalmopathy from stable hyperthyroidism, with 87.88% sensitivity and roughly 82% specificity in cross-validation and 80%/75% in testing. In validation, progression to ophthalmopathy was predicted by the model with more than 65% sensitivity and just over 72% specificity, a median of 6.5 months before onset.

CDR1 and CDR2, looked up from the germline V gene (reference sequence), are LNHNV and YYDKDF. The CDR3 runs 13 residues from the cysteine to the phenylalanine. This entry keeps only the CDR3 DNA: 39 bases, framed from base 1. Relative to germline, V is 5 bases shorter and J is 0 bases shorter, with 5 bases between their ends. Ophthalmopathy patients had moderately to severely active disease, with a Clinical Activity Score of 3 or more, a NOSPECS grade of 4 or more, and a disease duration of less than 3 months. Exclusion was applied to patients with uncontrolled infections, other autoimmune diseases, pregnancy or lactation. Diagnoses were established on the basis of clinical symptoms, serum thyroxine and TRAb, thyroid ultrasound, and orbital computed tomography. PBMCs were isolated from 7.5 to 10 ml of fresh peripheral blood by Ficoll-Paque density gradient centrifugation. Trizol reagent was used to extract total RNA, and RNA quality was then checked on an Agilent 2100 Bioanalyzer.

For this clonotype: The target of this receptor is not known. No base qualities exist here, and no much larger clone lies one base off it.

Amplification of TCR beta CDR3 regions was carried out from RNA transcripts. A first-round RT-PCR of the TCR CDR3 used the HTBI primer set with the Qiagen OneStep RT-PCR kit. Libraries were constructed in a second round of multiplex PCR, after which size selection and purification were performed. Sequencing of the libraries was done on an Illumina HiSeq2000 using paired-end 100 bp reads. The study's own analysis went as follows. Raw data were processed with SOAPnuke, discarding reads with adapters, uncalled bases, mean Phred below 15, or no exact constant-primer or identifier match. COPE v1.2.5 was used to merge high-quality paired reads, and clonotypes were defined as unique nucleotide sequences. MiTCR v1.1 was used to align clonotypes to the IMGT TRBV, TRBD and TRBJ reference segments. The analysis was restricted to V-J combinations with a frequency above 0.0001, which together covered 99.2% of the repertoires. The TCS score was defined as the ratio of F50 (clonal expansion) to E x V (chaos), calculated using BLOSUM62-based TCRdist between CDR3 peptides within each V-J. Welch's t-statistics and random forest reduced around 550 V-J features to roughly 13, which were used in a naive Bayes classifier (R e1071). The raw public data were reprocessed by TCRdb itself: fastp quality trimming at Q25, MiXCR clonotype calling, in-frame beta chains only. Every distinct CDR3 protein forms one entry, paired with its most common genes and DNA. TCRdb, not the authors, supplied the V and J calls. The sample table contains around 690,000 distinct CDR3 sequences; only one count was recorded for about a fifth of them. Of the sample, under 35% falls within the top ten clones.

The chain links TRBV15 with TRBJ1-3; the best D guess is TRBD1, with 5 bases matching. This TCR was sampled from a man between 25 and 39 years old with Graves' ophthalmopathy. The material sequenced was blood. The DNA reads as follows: TGTGCCACCAGCGGGGGCTCTGGAAACACCATATATTTT. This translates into CATSGGSGNTIYF.